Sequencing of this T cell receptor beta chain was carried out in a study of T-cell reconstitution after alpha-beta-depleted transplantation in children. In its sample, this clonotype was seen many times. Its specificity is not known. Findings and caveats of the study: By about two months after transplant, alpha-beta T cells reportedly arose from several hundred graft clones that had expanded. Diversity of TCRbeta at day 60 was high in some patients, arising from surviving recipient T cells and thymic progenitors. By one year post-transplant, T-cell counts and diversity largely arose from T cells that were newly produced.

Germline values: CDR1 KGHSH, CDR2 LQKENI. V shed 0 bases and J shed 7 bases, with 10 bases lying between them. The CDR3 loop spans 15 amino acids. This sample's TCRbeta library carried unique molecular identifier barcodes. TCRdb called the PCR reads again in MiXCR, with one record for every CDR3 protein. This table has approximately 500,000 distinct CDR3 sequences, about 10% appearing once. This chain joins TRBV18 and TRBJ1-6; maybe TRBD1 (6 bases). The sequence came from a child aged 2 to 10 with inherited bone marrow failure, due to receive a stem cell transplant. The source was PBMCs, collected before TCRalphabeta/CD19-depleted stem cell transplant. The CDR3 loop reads CASSPPRQGNSPLHF. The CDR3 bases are TGTGCCAGCTCACCACCGCGGCAGGGGAATTCACCCCTCCACTTT.